Each of the 16 T cell receptor beta chains below was sequenced from the same sample in a study of graft-versus-host responses after intestinal transplantation. Only in-frame clones appear in the TCRdb table, and some are missing; sequencing was by immunoSEQ multiplex PCR. The sample lists approximately 89,000 clones, 80% to 95% occurring once. The sample in question was PBMCs, obtained roughly 450 days after intestinal transplant. These receptors were collected from a human patient who received an intestinal transplant, so some T cells may come from the graft donor.

CDR3 bases: TGTGCCAGCAGTTATCCCGGACAGAACTATGGCTACACCTTC. Its protein product is CASSYPGQNYGYTF. V and J are TRBV6-6 and TRBJ1-2; weak D call: TRBD1 (6 bases). Germline CDR1 is MNHNY and CDR2 is SVGAGI (reference sequence). Between the trimmed V and J ends, which lost 3 bases and 2 bases, there was a span of 10 bases. The CDR3 covers 14 residues.

Note on this clone: Additional DNA sequences in this sample encode the identical CDR3. This chain joins TRBV27 and TRBJ1-1; no definite D call. Trimming removed 6 bases at V and 0 bases at J, with 8 bases between. Germline assignment: CDR1 MNHEY and CDR2 SMNVEV (reference sequence). The CDR3 is 13 amino acids. The CDR3 DNA reads as TGTGCCAGCAGGGTCGGGGTGAACACTGAAGCTTTCTTT. Translated, it gives CASRVGVNTEAFF.

DNA for the CDR3: TGTGCCAGCAGTGAAGTTACTGGGGATACGCAGTATTTT. It yields the protein CASSEVTGDTQYF. This chain joins TRBV2 and TRBJ2-3; D not certain. V was clipped by 1 base and J by 6 bases, with 8 bases between them. There are 13 residues in the CDR3. Germline CDR1 reads SNHLY; CDR2 reads FYNNEI.

The chain combines TRBV4-3 with TRBJ1-1; 8 bases are a match to TRBD1. CDR3 length equals 16 residues. Germline CDR1 reads LGHNA; CDR2 reads YSLEER. V was pared by 3 bases and J by 1 base, with 7 bases of the junction left unmatched. This chain's CDR3 is CASSQDRTGTNTEAFF. The CDR3 DNA follows: TGCGCCAGCAGCCAGGACCGGACAGGGACGAACACTGAAGCTTTCTTT.

The chain is built from TRBV9 and TRBJ2-3; TRBD2 agrees at 9 bases. The trim removed 4 bases at V and 4 bases at J, leaving 16 bases unmatched. This CDR3 is built from 18 residues. CDR1 SGDLS and CDR2 YYNGEE come from the germline V gene. The CDR3 bases are TGTGCCAGCAGCCTCCGACAGGCTGGCGGGGGGGCAGCAGATACGCAGTATTTT. Residues: CASSLRQAGGGAADTQYF. Together with reference TRBV9 and TRBJ2-3, the CDR3 gives the full variable domain: DSGVTQTPKHLITATGQRVTLRCSPRSGDLSVYWYQQSLDQGLQFLIQYYNGEERAKGNILERFSAQQFPDLHSELNLSSLELGDSALYFCASSLRQAGGGAADTQYFGPGTRLTVL.

The V and J genes are TRBV5-1 and TRBJ2-4; TRBD1 aligns across 8 bases. This CDR3 has 11 amino acids. V shed 6 bases, J shed 11 bases, and the junction held 4 bases outside the gene matches. Germline V gene data show CDR1 as SGHRS and CDR2 as YFSETQ. For the CDR3, the DNA is TGCGCCAGCACCCAGGGGGCACTTCAGTACTTC. Its translation is CASTQGALQYF. The full variable domain, in which reference TRBV5-1 and TRBJ2-4 provide the parts outside the CDR3, is KAGVTQTPRYLIKTRGQQVTLSCSPISGHRSVSWYQQTPGQGLQFLFEYFSETQRNKGNFPGRFSGRQFSNSRSEMNVSTLELGDSALYLCASTQGALQYFGAGTRLSVL.

The genes are TRBV6-5 and TRBJ2-2; D is possibly TRBD1 or TRBD2 (5 bases each). CDR1 MNHEY and CDR2 SVGAGI come from the germline V gene. This CDR3 has 13 residues. Trimming removed 6 bases at V and 5 bases at J, with 10 bases between. Here the CDR3 reads CASSWGPTGELFF. For the CDR3, the DNA is TGTGCCAGCAGCTGGGGACCGACCGGGGAGCTGTTTTTT.

The V call is TRBV5-4, the J call TRBJ2-5, with 16 positions matching TRBD2. The CDR3 covers 16 residues. V was clipped by 3 bases and J by 2 bases; unmatched bases: 1. In germline, CDR1 is SGHNT, CDR2 YYREEE (reference sequence). The CDR3 DNA reads TGTGCCAGCAGCTGGGGACTAGCGGGGGGGCAAGAGACCCAGTACTTC. Its protein product is CASSWGLAGGQETQYF.

The V call is TRBV18, the J call TRBJ1-1, with a tentative D call TRBD1 (5 bases). Trimming removed 1 base at V and 4 bases at J, with 10 bases between. The CDR3 runs to 14 residues. CDR1 is KGHSH, CDR2 LQKENI, per germline. CDR3 sequence: CASSPQGDGTEAFF. DNA for the CDR3: TGTGCCAGCTCACCACAAGGGGACGGCACTGAAGCTTTCTTT.

CDR3 amino acids: CASSISGAGNQPQHF. The CDR3 coding sequence is TGTGCCAGTAGTATATCAGGGGCAGGGAATCAGCCCCAGCATTTT. The genes are TRBV19 and TRBJ1-5; perhaps TRBD1 as D (6 bases). Germline lookup yields CDR1 LNHDA and CDR2 SQIVND (reference sequence). V dropped 2 bases and J dropped 4 bases, with 12 bases sitting between them. The CDR3 has 15 residues.

The chain joins TRBV2 to TRBJ1-2, with D possibly being TRBD1 (6 bases). Looked up from germline, CDR1 is SNHLY and CDR2 is FYNNEI. This CDR3 spans 11 amino acids. CDR3 region: CAEGGNYGYTF. DNA of the CDR3: TGTGCAGAGGGGGGGAACTATGGCTACACCTTC.

The gene calls are TRBV6-4 and TRBJ2-5; tentative D call: TRBD2 (6 bases). The CDR3 contains 15 residues. Germline V gene data show CDR1 as MRHNA and CDR2 as SNTAGT. With 4 bases removed from V and 1 base from J, the gap between germline ends came to 13 bases. This chain's CDR3 is CASSGRDCLQETQYF. The CDR3 DNA reads TGTGCCAGCAGTGGTCGGGACTGCCTCCAAGAGACCCAGTACTTC.

To note about this clone: The sample contains more than one DNA sequence encoding this CDR3. This rearrangement joins TRBV9 to TRBJ2-3; D gene ambiguous. From germline, CDR1 is SGDLS and CDR2 YYNGEE. Trimming left V 3 bases short and J 1 base short, with 3 bases between. The CDR3 sequence is 12 residues long. CDR3 coding DNA: TGTGCCAGCAGCGAACGCACAGATACGCAGTATTTT. It translates to CASSERTDTQYF.

This clone was seen once. J is TRBJ2-7 and V is TRBV5-6; D unresolved. Germline V CDR1 and CDR2: SGHDT, YYEEEE. Trimming cost V 2 bases and J 0 bases, with 9 bases left between them. This CDR3 contains 14 residues. This CDR3 reads CASSFRLSSYEQYF. The DNA for the CDR3 is TGTGCCAGCAGCTTTCGGTTAAGCTCCTACGAGCAGTACTTC.

The V and J genes are TRBV15 and TRBJ2-7; 7 nucleotides match TRBD2. Germline assignment: CDR1 LNHNV and CDR2 YYDKDF (reference sequence). This CDR3 has 13 amino acids. The V gene end was trimmed by 8 bases and the J gene end by 3 bases; junction bases not matched to a gene: 7. The CDR3 DNA reads TGTGCCACCTCTCGGGGGGAAAGCTACGAGCAGTACTTC. It is translated as CATSRGESYEQYF.

The rearrangement joins TRBV2 to TRBJ1-1; 9 nucleotides line up with TRBD1. V lost 9 bases and J lost 3; bases outside the gene matches: 8. CDR3 length: 14 amino acids. The germline CDR1 and CDR2 sequences are SNHLY and FYNNEI. The CDR3 is CARQGRDRDTEAFF. The CDR3 DNA reads as TGTGCCAGACAGGGGCGGGACAGGGACACTGAAGCTTTCTTT.